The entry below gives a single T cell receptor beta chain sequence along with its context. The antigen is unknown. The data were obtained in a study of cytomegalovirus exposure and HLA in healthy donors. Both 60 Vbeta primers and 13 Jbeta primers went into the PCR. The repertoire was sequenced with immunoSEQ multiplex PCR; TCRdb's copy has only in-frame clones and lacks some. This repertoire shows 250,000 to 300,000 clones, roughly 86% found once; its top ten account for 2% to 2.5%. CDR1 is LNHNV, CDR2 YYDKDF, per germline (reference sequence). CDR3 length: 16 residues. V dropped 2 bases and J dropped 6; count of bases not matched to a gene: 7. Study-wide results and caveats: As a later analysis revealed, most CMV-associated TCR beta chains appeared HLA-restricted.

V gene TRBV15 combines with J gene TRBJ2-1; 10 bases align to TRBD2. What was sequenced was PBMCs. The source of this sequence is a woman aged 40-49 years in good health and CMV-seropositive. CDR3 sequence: CATSRSRGLASNEQFF. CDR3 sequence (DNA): TGTGCCACCAGCAGATCTAGGGGACTAGCGAGCAATGAGCAGTTCTTC.